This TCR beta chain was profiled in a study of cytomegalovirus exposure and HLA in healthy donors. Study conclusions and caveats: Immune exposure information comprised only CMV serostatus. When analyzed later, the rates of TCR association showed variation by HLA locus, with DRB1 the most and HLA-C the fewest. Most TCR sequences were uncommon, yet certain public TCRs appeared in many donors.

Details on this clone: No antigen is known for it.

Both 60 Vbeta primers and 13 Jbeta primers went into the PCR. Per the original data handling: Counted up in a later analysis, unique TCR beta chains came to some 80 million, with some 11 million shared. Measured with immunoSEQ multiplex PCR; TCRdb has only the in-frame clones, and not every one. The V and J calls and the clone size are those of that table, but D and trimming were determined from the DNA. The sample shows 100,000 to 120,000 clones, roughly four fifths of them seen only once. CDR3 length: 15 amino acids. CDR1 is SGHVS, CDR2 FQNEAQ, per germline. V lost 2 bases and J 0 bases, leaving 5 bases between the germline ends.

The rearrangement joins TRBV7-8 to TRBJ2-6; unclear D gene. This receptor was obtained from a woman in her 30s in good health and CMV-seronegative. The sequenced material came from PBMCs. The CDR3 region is CASSLRSSGANVLTF. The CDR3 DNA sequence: TGTGCCAGCAGCTTACGGAGCTCTGGGGCCAACGTCCTGACTTTC.